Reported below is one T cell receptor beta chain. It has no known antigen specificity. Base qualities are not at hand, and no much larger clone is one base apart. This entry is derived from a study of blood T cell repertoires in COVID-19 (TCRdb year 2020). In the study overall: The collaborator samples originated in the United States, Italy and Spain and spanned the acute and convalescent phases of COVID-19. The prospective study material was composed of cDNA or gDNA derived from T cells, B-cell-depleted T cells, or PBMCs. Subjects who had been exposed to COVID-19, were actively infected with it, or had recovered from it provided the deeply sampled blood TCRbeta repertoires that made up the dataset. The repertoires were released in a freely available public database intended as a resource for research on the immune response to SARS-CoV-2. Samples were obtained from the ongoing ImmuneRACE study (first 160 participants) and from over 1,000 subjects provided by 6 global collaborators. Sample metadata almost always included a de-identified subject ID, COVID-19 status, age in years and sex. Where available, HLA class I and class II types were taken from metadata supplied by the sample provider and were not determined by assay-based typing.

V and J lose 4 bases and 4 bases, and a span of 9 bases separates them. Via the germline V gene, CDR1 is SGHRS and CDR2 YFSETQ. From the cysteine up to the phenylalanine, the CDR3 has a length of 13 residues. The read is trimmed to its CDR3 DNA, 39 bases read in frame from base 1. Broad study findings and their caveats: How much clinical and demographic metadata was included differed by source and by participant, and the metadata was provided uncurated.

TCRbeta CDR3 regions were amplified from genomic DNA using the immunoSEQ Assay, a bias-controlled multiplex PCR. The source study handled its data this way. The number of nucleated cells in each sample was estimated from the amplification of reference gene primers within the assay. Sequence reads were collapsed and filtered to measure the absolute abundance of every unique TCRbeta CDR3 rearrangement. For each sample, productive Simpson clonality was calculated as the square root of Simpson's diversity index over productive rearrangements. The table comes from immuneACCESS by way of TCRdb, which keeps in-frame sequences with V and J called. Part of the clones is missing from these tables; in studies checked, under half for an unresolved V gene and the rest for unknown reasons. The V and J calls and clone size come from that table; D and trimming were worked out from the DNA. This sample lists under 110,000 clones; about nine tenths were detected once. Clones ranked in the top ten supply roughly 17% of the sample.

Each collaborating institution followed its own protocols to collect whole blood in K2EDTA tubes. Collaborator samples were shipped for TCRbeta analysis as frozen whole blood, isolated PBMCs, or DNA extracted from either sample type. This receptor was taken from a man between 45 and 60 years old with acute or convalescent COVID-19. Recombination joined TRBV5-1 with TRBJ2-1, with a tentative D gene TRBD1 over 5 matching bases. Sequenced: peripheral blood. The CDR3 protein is CASSLDSYNEQFF. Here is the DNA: TGCGCCAGCAGCCTTGACAGTTACAATGAGCAGTTCTTC.